This TCR beta chain comes out of a study of T cell clones after liver transplantation. Study at large: Post-transplant blood was tracked for graft-donor-reactive T cell clones identified in a pre-transplant mixed lymphocyte reaction.

Data came from immunoSEQ multiplex PCR; TCRdb stores just in-frame clones and leaves some out. The sample shows roughly 73,000 clones, 80% of them seen only once. Sorting of unstimulated PBMCs yielded separate CD3+CD4+ and CD3+CD8+ fractions. CDR3 length equals 14 residues. The germline gives CDR1 SNHLY, CDR2 FYNNEI. The germline V and J ends were trimmed by 4 bases and 1 base, with 10 bases remaining between them. In the case of this clone: Its antigen is not known.

Study-level results: In two subjects, few donor cells limited the measurable donor-reactive repertoire. Graft donor-reactive T cells may have migrated into the graft rather than being deleted.

V and J are TRBV2 and TRBJ1-1; no definite D call. The source is a human donor who received a liver transplant. Sequencing used CD4+ T cells from blood, obtained before liver transplant. The CDR3 DNA reads as TGTGCCAGCAGTGTAAGTCTCCCGAACACTGAAGCTTTCTTT. It encodes CASSVSLPNTEAFF.